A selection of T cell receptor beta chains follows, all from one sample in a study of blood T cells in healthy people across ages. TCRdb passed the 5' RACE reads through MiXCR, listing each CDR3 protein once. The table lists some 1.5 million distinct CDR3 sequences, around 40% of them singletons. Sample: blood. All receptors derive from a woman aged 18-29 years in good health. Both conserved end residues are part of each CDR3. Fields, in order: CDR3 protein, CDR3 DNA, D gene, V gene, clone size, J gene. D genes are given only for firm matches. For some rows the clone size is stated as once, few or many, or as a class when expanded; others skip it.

CDR3: CSTRGLGTEAFF
DNA: TGCAGCACCAGGGGATTGGGCACTGAAGCTTTCTTT
D: .
V: TRBV29-1
size: .
J: TRBJ1-1

CDR3: CASTEGRGDYSYTF
DNA: TGTGCCAGCACCGAGGGGAGGGGAGACTATAGCTACACCTTC
D: .
V: TRBV7-9
size: .
J: TRBJ1-2

CDR3: CSARGGAFLTQYF
DNA: TGCAGTGCTAGAGGGGGGGCATTCCTAACGCAGTATTTT
D: .
V: TRBV20-1
size: .
J: TRBJ2-3

CDR3: CASSHFGQGRSYEQYF
DNA: TGTGCCAGCAGCCATTTTGGACAGGGAAGGTCCTACGAGCAGTACTTC
D: TRBD1
V: TRBV14
size: .
J: TRBJ2-7

CDR3: CASSYWPAATNEKLFF
DNA: TGTGCCAGCAGTTACTGGCCGGCCGCAACTAATGAAAAACTGTTTTTT
D: .
V: TRBV6-5
size: .
J: TRBJ1-4

CDR3: CSASYPGQTYEQYF
DNA: TGCAGTGCTAGCTATCCAGGGCAGACCTACGAGCAGTACTTC
D: .
V: TRBV20-1
size: many
J: TRBJ2-7

CDR3: CASRVIDRGSTEAFF
DNA: TGTGCCAGCAGAGTCATAGATAGGGGGAGCACTGAAGCTTTCTTT
D: .
V: TRBV11-2
size: .
J: TRBJ1-1

CDR3: CASGDLLYEQYF
DNA: TGTGCGTCAGGGGACCTTCTATACGAGCAGTACTTC
D: .
V: TRBV12-3/TRBV12-4
size: .
J: TRBJ2-7

CDR3: CASSDRDRGGNQPQHF
DNA: TGTGCCAGCAGTGATCGTGATCGGGGAGGCAATCAGCCCCAGCATTTT
D: .
V: TRBV6-1
size: few
J: TRBJ1-5

CDR3: CANKRDQNNEQFF
DNA: TGTGCCAACAAGCGGGACCAAAACAATGAGCAGTTCTTC
D: TRBD2
V: TRBV2
size: once
J: TRBJ2-1

CDR3: CASSVAGTGEGYTF
DNA: TGCGCCAGCAGCGTAGCCGGGACAGGGGAGGGCTACACCTTC
D: TRBD1
V: TRBV7-9
size: .
J: TRBJ1-2

CDR3: CSARPLGQVDGYTF
DNA: TGCAGTGCTAGACCTCTTGGACAGGTGGATGGCTACACCTTC
D: TRBD1
V: TRBV20-1
size: few
J: TRBJ1-2

CDR3: CSARAAGGKNTEAFF
DNA: TGCAGTGCTAGAGCGGCAGGGGGTAAAAACACTGAAGCTTTCTTT
D: TRBD1
V: TRBV20-1
size: .
J: TRBJ1-1

CDR3: CASSPRRWVDTEAFF
DNA: TGTGCCAGCAGTCCTCGTAGGTGGGTGGACACTGAAGCTTTCTTT
D: .
V: TRBV28
size: .
J: TRBJ1-1

CDR3: CSARGRDPYEQYF
DNA: TGCAGTGCTAGAGGTAGGGACCCCTACGAGCAGTACTTC
D: .
V: TRBV20-1
size: few
J: TRBJ2-7

CDR3: CASSGIDRGVYNEQFF
DNA: TGTGCCAGCAGCGGAATCGACAGGGGGGTTTACAATGAGCAGTTCTTC
D: TRBD1
V: TRBV7-9
size: .
J: TRBJ2-1

CDR3: CASSQGVAPNGYTF
DNA: TGTGCCAGCAGCCAAGGAGTGGCACCCAATGGCTACACCTTC
D: .
V: TRBV3-1
size: few
J: TRBJ1-2

CDR3: CASSPTGVGPDTQYF
DNA: TGTGCCAGCAGCCCTACAGGGGTCGGGCCAGATACGCAGTATTTT
D: TRBD1
V: TRBV12-3/TRBV12-4
size: few
J: TRBJ2-3

CDR3: CASSLGQGRIQDEQYF
DNA: TGTGCCAGCAGCTTAGGACAGGGGAGGATACAGGACGAGCAGTACTTC
D: TRBD1
V: TRBV7-9
size: .
J: TRBJ2-7

CDR3: CSAGPLNTEAFF
DNA: TGCAGTGCTGGCCCCTTGAACACTGAAGCTTTCTTT
D: .
V: TRBV20-1
size: .
J: TRBJ1-1

CDR3: CASSVGMSYNEQFF
DNA: TGTGCCAGCAGCGTTGGAATGAGCTACAATGAGCAGTTCTTC
D: .
V: TRBV9
size: few
J: TRBJ2-1

CDR3: CSVQTGQETQYF
DNA: TGCAGCGTGCAGACAGGGCAAGAGACCCAGTACTTC
D: TRBD1
V: TRBV29-1
size: few
J: TRBJ2-5

CDR3: CATAAGGPDEQYF
DNA: TGTGCCACCGCAGCGGGGGGGCCCGACGAGCAGTACTTC
D: TRBD2
V: TRBV13
size: few
J: TRBJ2-7